What follows are 2 T cell receptor beta chains derived from one specimen sequenced in a study of CD8 T cells in ankylosing spondylitis. TCRdb redid the calling of the 5' RACE reads with MiXCR, one entry per CDR3 protein. The data contain under 200,000 distinct CDR3 sequences, roughly 10% of them singletons. Sequencing used blood, either unsorted or a sorted T cell fraction (not recorded which). These receptors were collected from a female donor with ankylosing spondylitis or in good health (not recorded which).

This clonotype was seen only a few times. The genes are TRBV10-3 and TRBJ1-4; D remains unclear. Trimming cost V 1 base and J 13 bases, with 13 bases left between them. Germline V gene sequence: CDR1 ENHRY, CDR2 SYGVKD. This CDR3 comprises 13 residues. DNA of the CDR3: TGTGCCATCAGTGAGTACACCTCCGAGGGACTGTTTTTT. Its translation: CAISEYTSEGLFF.

V is TRBV7-9 and J is TRBJ2-5; D not certain. Trimming removed 2 bases at V and 7 bases at J, with 11 bases between. In germline, CDR1 is SEHNR, CDR2 FQNEAQ (reference sequence). The CDR3 totals 13 residues. CDR3: CASSLPLRGTQYF. DNA of the CDR3: TGTGCCAGCAGCTTACCCCTAAGAGGGACCCAGTACTTC. The full variable domain, its missing parts supplied by reference TRBV7-9 and TRBJ2-5, is DTGVSQNPRHKITKRGQNVTFRCDPISEHNRLYWYRQTLGQGPEFLTYFQNEAQLEKSRLLSDRFSAERPKGSFSTLEIQRTEQGDSAMYLCASSLPLRGTQYFGPGTRLLVL.